The entry below describes one TCR beta chain. The antigen is unknown. It was with a sample-barcoded 5' primer and a J-beta primer mix that a second PCR of about 7 to 12 cycles was run. Through a template-switch adaptor with 12 random nucleotides, each cDNA molecule received a tag. TCRdb called the 5' RACE reads again in MiXCR, with one record for every CDR3 protein. The sample contains about 810,000 distinct CDR3 sequences, roughly 34% of which appear only once. In terms of origin and age, donors were healthy Caucasian individuals from Russia aged 6 to 90. Germline V gene lookup returns CDR1 KGHDR and CDR2 SFDVKD. The CDR3 length is 14 residues. The ends were cut back, 5 bases at V and 4 bases at J, with 13 bases in the middle. The entry originates in a study of blood T cells in healthy people across ages. Study findings and constraints: Correlation between TCR beta diversity and naive T cell percentage was strong.

The receptor comes from a man between 18 and 35 years old in good health. The sample was blood. The chain links TRBV24-1 to TRBJ1-2; weak D call: TRBD1 (6 bases). As DNA, the CDR3 is TGTGCCACCAGTGCCGGGGGCGCGGGCTATGGCTACACCTTC. This encodes CATSAGGAGYGYTF.